What follows are 26 T cell receptor beta chains derived from one specimen sequenced in a study of graft-versus-host responses after intestinal transplantation. The assay was immunoSEQ multiplex PCR, and TCRdb's table has in-frame clones only and misses some. Among over 45,000 clones, approximately 90% were seen once, and the ten largest hold 1.5% to 2%. Sample: PBMCs, taken 26 days after transplant. These receptors originate from a human patient who received an intestinal transplant, so some T cells may come from the graft donor.

The gene calls are TRBV27 and TRBJ1-1, with 8 bases aligning to TRBD1. CDR1 and CDR2 from the germline V gene are MNHEY and SMNVEV (reference sequence). The CDR3 is made up of 15 amino acids. V lost 2 bases, J lost 4 bases, and 6 bases stayed unmatched. CDR3 sequence reads: CASSLQGAGVTEAFF. The DNA for the CDR3 is TGTGCCAGCAGTTTACAGGGGGCCGGCGTCACTGAAGCTTTCTTT.

This clone was detected only once. J is TRBJ1-1 and V is TRBV19; D not certain. The CDR3 contains 13 residues. V dropped 4 bases and J dropped 1 base, with 7 bases sitting between them. Germline loops: CDR1 LNHDA, CDR2 SQIVND (reference sequence). Here the CDR3 reads CASSTQTNTEAFF. The CDR3 DNA follows: TGTGCCAGTAGTACACAAACGAACACTGAAGCTTTCTTT.

This chain links TRBV28 with TRBJ1-1, with D possibly being TRBD1 (5 bases). Germline V lookup: CDR1 MDHEN, CDR2 SYDVKM. With 3 bases removed from V and 1 base from J, the gap between germline ends came to 9 bases. This CDR3 region has 14 residues. CDR3 residues: CASSLGLPNTEAFF. The CDR3 bases are TGTGCCAGCAGTTTGGGACTACCGAACACTGAAGCTTTCTTT.

The chain is built from TRBV18 and TRBJ2-2, with D hard to call. Germline CDR1 is KGHSH and CDR2 is LQKENI. The CDR3 is 14 residues long. V lost 3 bases and J 7 bases, leaving 12 bases between the germline ends. The CDR3 DNA reads TGTGCCAGCTCACCTTGGGCAAGTGGCGGGGAGCTGTTTTTT. This codes for CASSPWASGGELFF.

The chain is built from TRBV4-1 and TRBJ2-3, with 8 bases that match TRBD2. Germline trimming cut 2 bases from V and 5 bases from J; bases unmatched to any gene: 21. CDR1 is MGHRA, CDR2 YSYEKL, per germline. The CDR3 runs to 20 residues. This CDR3 reads CASSQSPNRLAGMRGDTQYF. The CDR3, as DNA: TGCGCCAGCAGCCAATCTCCCAACCGGCTAGCGGGTATGCGGGGAGATACGCAGTATTTT.

This clone was observed a handful of times. V usage is TRBV27 and J usage is TRBJ2-1, with D tentatively TRBD2 (5 bases). V was clipped by 5 bases and J by 8 bases, with 16 bases between them. CDR3 length: 14 amino acids. The V gene's germline CDR1 is MNHEY and CDR2 SMNVEV (reference sequence). The CDR3 loop reads CASSGWWLADEQFF. Here the CDR3 DNA reads TGTGCCAGCAGTGGGTGGTGGCTAGCAGATGAGCAGTTCTTC.

This rearrangement joins TRBV5-6 to TRBJ2-2; D is possibly TRBD2 (6 bases). V was clipped by 3 bases and J by 6 bases, with 6 bases between them. Germline CDR1 reads SGHDT; CDR2 reads YYEEEE. The CDR3 is made up of 12 amino acids. DNA of the CDR3: TGTGCCAGCAGCTCGGGGGCCGGGGAGCTGTTTTTT. It translates to CASSSGAGELFF.

J is TRBJ2-2 and V is TRBV6-5; no reliable D call. The CDR3 runs to 12 residues. Looked up from germline, CDR1 is MNHEY and CDR2 is SVGAGI. V lost 2 bases, J lost 8 bases, and 6 bases lay in between. CDR3 loop: CASSYLKGELFF. The CDR3, as DNA: TGTGCCAGCAGTTACCTTAAAGGGGAGCTGTTTTTT.

V gene TRBV2 combines with J gene TRBJ2-7; the D gene is possibly TRBD2 (7 bases). The CDR3 runs 15 residues. V lost 5 bases to trimming and J lost 5 bases, with 19 bases between them. From germline, CDR1 is SNHLY and CDR2 FYNNEI. The chain's CDR3 is CASSMKGRGVNEQYF. The CDR3 DNA reads TGTGCCAGCAGTATGAAGGGGAGGGGGGTAAACGAGCAGTACTTC.

The V call is TRBV2, the J call TRBJ2-1, with TRBD2 as a possible D gene (7 bases). The CDR3 is made up of 16 amino acids. Per the germline V gene, CDR1 is SNHLY and CDR2 is FYNNEI. Trimming took off 2 bases at V and 4 bases at J, with 15 bases between the two ends. CDR3 in DNA: TGTGCCAGCAGTGAACCCCGAGGGGGGGGGTACAATGAGCAGTTCTTC. It yields the protein CASSEPRGGGYNEQFF.

V is TRBV10-3 and J is TRBJ1-2, with D tentatively TRBD1 (5 bases). The CDR3 totals 12 residues. V was clipped by 6 bases and J by 5 bases, with 10 bases between them. Germline loops: CDR1 ENHRY, CDR2 SYGVKD. The CDR3, as DNA: TGTGCCATCAGACCGACAGCGTATGGCTACACCTTC. Protein: CAIRPTAYGYTF.

There are a few counts of this clone. The V and J genes are TRBV4-1 and TRBJ2-7, with D possibly matching TRBD1 (6 bases). This CDR3 region has 16 residues. Germline-derived CDR1 and CDR2 are MGHRA and YSYEKL. V was trimmed by 1 base and J by 2 bases, leaving 15 bases between them. The CDR3 DNA follows: TGCGCCAGCAGCCAAGGGAGACGGTGGACAGCCTACGAGCAGTACGTC. Amino acids: CASSQGRRWTAYEQYV.

V gene TRBV11-2 combines with J gene TRBJ1-5; TRBD1 aligns across 7 bases. The CDR3 length is 15 residues. Losses at the gene ends were 5 bases for V and 2 bases for J; bases not matched to a gene: 6. Germline CDR1 SGHAT, CDR2 FQNNGV. CDR3 amino acids: CASSPTGHGNQPQHF. CDR3 bases: TGTGCCAGCAGCCCGACAGGGCACGGCAATCAGCCCCAGCATTTT.

The V call is TRBV25-1, the J call TRBJ1-1, with 9 positions matching TRBD1. The length of the CDR3 is 15 residues. Germline CDR1 and CDR2: MGHDK and SYGVNS. V gave up 7 bases and J gave up 1 base; unmatched junction bases: 7. CDR3 coding DNA: TGTGCCAGCACCGGGACAGGGATGACGAACACTGAAGCTTTCTTT. Translation gives CASTGTGMTNTEAFF.

This chain connects TRBV27 to TRBJ2-3; 10 nucleotides agree with TRBD2. Germline V gene lookup returns CDR1 MNHEY and CDR2 SMNVEV (reference sequence). After removal of 7 bases from V and 3 bases from J, the junction contained 10 bases not matched to a gene. This CDR3 has 16 amino acids. For the CDR3, the DNA is TGTGCCAGCACGACGGGAGCGGGGGGGAGAACAGATACGCAGTATTTT. This encodes CASTTGAGGRTDTQYF.

The rearrangement links TRBV30 to TRBJ1-2; D gene uncertain. The V gene's germline CDR1 is GTSNPN and CDR2 SVGIG (reference sequence). The CDR3 runs to 12 residues. Trimming removed 4 bases at V and 1 base at J, with 7 bases between. Here the CDR3 DNA reads TGTGCCTGGAACGCGCATAACTATGGCTACACCTTC. Its translation is CAWNAHNYGYTF.

This clone was seen only a few times. The CDR3 DNA reads as TGTGCCAGCAGCGACAGGAGCTCCTACGAGCAGTACGTC. Translating gives CASSDRSSYEQYV. This chain links TRBV7-9 with TRBJ2-7; D might be TRBD1 (6 bases). The CDR3 extends over 13 amino acids. Germline CDR1 is SEHNR and CDR2 is FQNEAQ (reference sequence). V lost 5 bases, J lost 0 bases, and 8 bases lay in between.

The chain carries TRBV27 and TRBJ2-1; 13 bases are a match to TRBD2. The V gene's germline CDR1 is MNHEY and CDR2 SMNVEV (reference sequence). The CDR3 is 18 amino acids. The J segment lost 10 bases and the V segment lost 5 bases, leaving 17 bases of the junction unmatched. CDR3: CASSPSFGTSGGGGEQFF. For the CDR3, the DNA is TGTGCCAGCAGTCCTTCATTTGGTACTAGCGGGGGGGGTGGGGAGCAGTTCTTC.

J is TRBJ1-1 and V is TRBV29-1; D is perhaps TRBD1 (5 bases). Germline CDR1 reads SQVTM; CDR2 reads ANQGSEA. The V end was cut by 4 bases, the J end by 7 bases, with 16 bases between. CDR3 length: 13 residues. The CDR3 DNA reads TGCAGCGTTGTGCTGGGGGGATCTGGTGAAGCTTTCTTT. Translated: CSVVLGGSGEAFF. The whole variable domain, remainder taken from reference TRBV29-1 and TRBJ1-1, is SAVISQKPSRDICQRGTSLTIQCQVDSQVTMMFWYRQQPGQSLTLIATANQGSEATYESGFVIDKFPISRPNLTFSTLTVSNMSPEDSSIYLCSVVLGGSGEAFFGQGTRLTVV.

The V and J genes are TRBV6-1 and TRBJ2-7, with a possible D match to TRBD2 (5 bases). This CDR3 is built from 13 residues. Between the trimmed V and J ends, which lost 2 bases and 4 bases, there was a span of 9 bases. Germline assignment: CDR1 MNHNS and CDR2 SASEGT. This CDR3 is CASSESRGYEQYV. Written as DNA, the CDR3 is TGTGCCAGCAGTGAATCCCGCGGGTACGAGCAGTACGTC.

The rearrangement joins TRBV28 to TRBJ2-5, with D possibly TRBD1 on 6 matching bases. Germline-derived CDR1 and CDR2 are MDHEN and SYDVKM. The CDR3 totals 13 residues. The germline V and J ends were trimmed by 7 bases and 3 bases, with 12 bases remaining between them. CDR3 nucleotide sequence: TGTGCCAGCACCGTCGGACAGAAAGAGACCCAGTACTTC. Its translation: CASTVGQKETQYF.

V is TRBV14 and J is TRBJ1-3, with 10 bases matching TRBD1. The CDR3 is 16 amino acids. The germline CDR1 and CDR2 sequences are SGHDN and FVKESK. V lost 5 bases to trimming and J lost 0 bases; unmatched junction nucleotides: 4. CDR3 protein: CASSGTGAYSGNTIYF. CDR3 nucleotides: TGTGCCAGCAGCGGGACAGGGGCTTACTCTGGAAACACCATATATTTT.

This rearrangement joins TRBV6-1 to TRBJ1-4; a weak D match, TRBD1 (5 bases). V was cut by 2 bases and J by 1 base, with 17 bases left in between. CDR3 size: 18 residues. Germline values: CDR1 MNHNS, CDR2 SASEGT. CDR3 residues: CASSERPAGRVTNEKLFF. CDR3 DNA: TGTGCCAGCAGTGAACGCCCGGCAGGGAGGGTAACTAATGAAAAACTGTTTTTT.

This chain joins TRBV29-1 and TRBJ1-5; 11 nucleotides align to TRBD1. The ends lost 4 bases at V and 6 bases at J; junction bases unmatched: 5. Germline V lookup: CDR1 SQVTM, CDR2 ANQGSEA. This CDR3 comprises 14 residues. The CDR3, as DNA: TGCAGCGTTGCCCGGGACAGGGGGTCTCAGCCCCAGCATTTT. It yields the protein CSVARDRGSQPQHF.

This rearrangement joins TRBV28 to TRBJ1-1; a possible D gene is TRBD1 (5 bases). This CDR3 has 13 amino acids. The ends were cut back, 6 bases at V and 8 bases at J, with 16 bases in the middle. The germline V gene has CDR1 MDHEN and CDR2 SYDVKM. CDR3 sequence: CASSSQGTREAFF. CDR3 coding DNA: TGTGCCAGCAGCAGCCAGGGTACGAGGGAAGCTTTCTTT.

The genes are TRBV13 and TRBJ2-3; the match to TRBD1 covers 7 bases. Looked up from germline, CDR1 is PRHDT and CDR2 is FYEKMQ (reference sequence). There are 16 residues in the CDR3. V shed 5 bases, J shed 0 bases, and the junction held 8 bases outside the gene matches. CDR3 sequence: CASSHRDRASTDTQYF. CDR3 DNA: TGTGCCAGCAGCCACAGGGACAGAGCTAGCACAGATACGCAGTATTTT.